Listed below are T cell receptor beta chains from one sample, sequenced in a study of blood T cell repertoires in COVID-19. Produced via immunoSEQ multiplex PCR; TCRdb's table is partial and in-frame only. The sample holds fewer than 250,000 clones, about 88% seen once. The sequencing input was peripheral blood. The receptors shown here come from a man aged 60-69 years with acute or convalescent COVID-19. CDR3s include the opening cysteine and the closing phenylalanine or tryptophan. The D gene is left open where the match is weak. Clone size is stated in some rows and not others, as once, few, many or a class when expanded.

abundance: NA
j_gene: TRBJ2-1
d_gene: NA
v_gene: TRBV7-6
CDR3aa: CASSLEGRGARNEQFF
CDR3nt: TGTGCCAGCAGCTTAGAGGGCAGGGGGGCCCGCAATGAGCAGTTCTTC

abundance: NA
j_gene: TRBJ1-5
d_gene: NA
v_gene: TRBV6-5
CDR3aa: CASRDSFNQPQHF
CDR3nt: TGTGCCAGCAGAGACAGTTTCAATCAGCCCCAGCATTTT

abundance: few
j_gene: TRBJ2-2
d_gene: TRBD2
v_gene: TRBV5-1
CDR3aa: CASSLTSGAGELFF
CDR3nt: TGCGCCAGCAGCTTGACTAGCGGGGCCGGGGAGCTGTTTTTT

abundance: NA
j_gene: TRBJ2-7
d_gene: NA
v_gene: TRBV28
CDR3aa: CASSLKGYEQYF
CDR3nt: TGTGCCAGCAGTTTGAAGGGGTACGAGCAGTACTTC

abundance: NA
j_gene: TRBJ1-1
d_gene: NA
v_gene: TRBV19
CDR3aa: CASSPPEDPRAEAFF
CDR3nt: TGTGCCAGTAGCCCTCCCGAGGACCCGAGGGCTGAAGCTTTCTTT

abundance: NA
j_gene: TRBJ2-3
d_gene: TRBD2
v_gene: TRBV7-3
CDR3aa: CASSLEGTSGYTQYF
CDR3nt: TGTGCCAGCAGCTTAGAAGGGACTAGTGGATATACGCAGTATTTT

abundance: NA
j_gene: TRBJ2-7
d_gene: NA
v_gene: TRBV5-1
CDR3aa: CASSFGRTVLSYEQYF
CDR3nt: TGCGCCAGCAGCTTCGGTCGGACAGTGCTCTCCTACGAGCAGTACTTC

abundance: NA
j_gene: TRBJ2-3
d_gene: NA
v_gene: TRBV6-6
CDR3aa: CASSGGPLYF
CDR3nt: TGTGCCAGCAGTGGGGGCCCACTCTATTTT

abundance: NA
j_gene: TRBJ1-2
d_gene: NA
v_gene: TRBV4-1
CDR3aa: CASSQVGAQSPGYTF
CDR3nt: TGCGCCAGCAGCCAAGTTGGGGCCCAATCTCCAGGCTACACCTTC

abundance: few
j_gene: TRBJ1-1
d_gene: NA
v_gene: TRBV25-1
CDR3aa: CASSVRPKGGTEAFF
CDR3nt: TGTGCCAGCAGTGTCCGTCCAAAAGGGGGCACTGAAGCTTTCTTT

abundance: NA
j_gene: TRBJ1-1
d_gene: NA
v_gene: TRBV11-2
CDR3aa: CASSLVAGVNTEAFF
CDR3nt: TGTGCCAGCAGCTTAGTCGCAGGGGTGAACACTGAAGCTTTCTTT

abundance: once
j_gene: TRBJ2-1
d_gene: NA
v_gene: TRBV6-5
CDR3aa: CASSYSEGAGYNEQFF
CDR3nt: TGTGCCAGCAGTTACTCGGAGGGGGCCGGGTACAATGAGCAGTTCTTC

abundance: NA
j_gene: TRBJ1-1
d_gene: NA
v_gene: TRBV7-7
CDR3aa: CASSPRGLGNTEAFF
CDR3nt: TGTGCCAGCAGCCCCCGCGGGTTGGGGAACACTGAAGCTTTCTTT

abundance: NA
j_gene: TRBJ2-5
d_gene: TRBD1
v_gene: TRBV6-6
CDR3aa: CASNSRGYQETQYF
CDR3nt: TGTGCCAGCAATAGCAGGGGGTACCAAGAGACCCAGTACTTC

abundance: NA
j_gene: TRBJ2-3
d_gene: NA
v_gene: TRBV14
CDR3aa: CASSGPADTQYF
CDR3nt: TGTGCCAGCAGCGGTCCAGCAGATACGCAGTATTTT

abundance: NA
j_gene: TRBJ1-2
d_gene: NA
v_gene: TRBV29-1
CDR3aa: CSAKTGAPLGYTF
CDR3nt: TGCAGCGCGAAGACAGGCGCCCCCCTTGGCTACACCTTC

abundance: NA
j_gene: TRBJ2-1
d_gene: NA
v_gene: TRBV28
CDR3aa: CASSFGGVSSYNEQFF
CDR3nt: TGTGCCAGCAGTTTTGGCGGGGTCAGCTCCTACAATGAGCAGTTCTTC

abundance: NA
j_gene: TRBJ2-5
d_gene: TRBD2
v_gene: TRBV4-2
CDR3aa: CASSQGLAAQETQYF
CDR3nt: TGTGCCAGCAGCCAAGGGCTAGCGGCGCAAGAGACCCAGTACTTC

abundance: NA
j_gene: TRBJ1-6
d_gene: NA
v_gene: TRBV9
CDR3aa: CASSPPGAYNSPLHF
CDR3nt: TGTGCCAGCAGCCCACCGGGAGCCTATAATTCACCCCTCCACTTT